This T cell receptor (beta chain) is from a study of blood T cell repertoires in COVID-19. Across the whole study: From the United States, Italy and Spain came samples of acute and convalescent COVID-19. PBMCs, B-cell-depleted T cells, or T cells were the source of the cDNA or gDNA that made up the material.

The CDR3 is made up of 13 amino acids. CDR1 MNHEY and CDR2 SMNVEV come from the germline V gene (reference sequence). The J segment lost 6 bases and the V segment lost 6 bases, leaving 0 bases of the junction unmatched. Authors' analysis steps: For nucleated cells, counts were estimated from reference gene primer amplification. TCRdb keeps only in-frame clones here, not all; method: immunoSEQ multiplex PCR. V, J and clone size derive from that table, while D and trimming were established from the DNA sequence. The sample includes about 220,000 clones, 82% of them seen just once. The chain employs TRBV27 and TRBJ2-3, with 13 bases identical to TRBD2. The receptor comes from a woman of 80 years or more with acute or convalescent COVID-19. Source material: peripheral blood. CDR3 protein: CASRLAGGDTQYF. CDR3 bases: TGTGCCAGCAGACTAGCGGGGGGGGATACGCAGTATTTT.